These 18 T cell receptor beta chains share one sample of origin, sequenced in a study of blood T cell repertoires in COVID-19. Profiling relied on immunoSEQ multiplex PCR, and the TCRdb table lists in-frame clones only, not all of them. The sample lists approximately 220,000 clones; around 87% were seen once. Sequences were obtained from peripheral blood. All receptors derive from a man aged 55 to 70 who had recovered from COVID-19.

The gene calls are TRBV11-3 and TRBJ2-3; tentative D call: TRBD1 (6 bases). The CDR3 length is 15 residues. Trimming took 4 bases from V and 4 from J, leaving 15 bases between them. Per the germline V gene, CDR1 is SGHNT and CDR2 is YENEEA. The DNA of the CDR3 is TGTGCCAGCAGCTCGAACAGGGAACGCGCAGATACGCAGTATTTT. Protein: CASSSNRERADTQYF.

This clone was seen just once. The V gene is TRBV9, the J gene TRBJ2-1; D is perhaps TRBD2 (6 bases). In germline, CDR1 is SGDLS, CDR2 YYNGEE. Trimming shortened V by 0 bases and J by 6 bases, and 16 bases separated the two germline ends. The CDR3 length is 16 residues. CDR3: CASSVVAGGGGNEQFF. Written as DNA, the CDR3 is TGTGCCAGCAGCGTAGTTGCCGGGGGAGGAGGCAATGAGCAGTTCTTC.

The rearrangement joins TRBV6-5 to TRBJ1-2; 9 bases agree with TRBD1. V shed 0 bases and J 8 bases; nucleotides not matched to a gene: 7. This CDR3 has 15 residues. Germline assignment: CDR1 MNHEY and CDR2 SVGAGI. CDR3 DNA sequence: TGTGCCAGCAGTTACTCGGGTGACAGGGGGGGAGGCTACACCTTC. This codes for CASSYSGDRGGGYTF.

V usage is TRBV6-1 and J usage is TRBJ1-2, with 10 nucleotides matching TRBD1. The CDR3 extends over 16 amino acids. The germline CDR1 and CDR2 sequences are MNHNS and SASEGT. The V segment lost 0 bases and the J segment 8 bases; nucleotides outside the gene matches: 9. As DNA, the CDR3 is TGTGCCAGCAGTGAAGCGCGGCGGACAGGGGGAGGCGGCTACACCTTC. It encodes CASSEARRTGGGGYTF.

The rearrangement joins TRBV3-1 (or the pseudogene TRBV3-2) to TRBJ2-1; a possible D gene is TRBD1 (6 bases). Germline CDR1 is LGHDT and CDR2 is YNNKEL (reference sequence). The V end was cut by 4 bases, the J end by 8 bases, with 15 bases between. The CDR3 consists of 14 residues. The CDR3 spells CASSLQGQSDEQFF. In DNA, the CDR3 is TGTGCCAGCAGCCTACAAGGACAGTCCGATGAGCAGTTCTTC.

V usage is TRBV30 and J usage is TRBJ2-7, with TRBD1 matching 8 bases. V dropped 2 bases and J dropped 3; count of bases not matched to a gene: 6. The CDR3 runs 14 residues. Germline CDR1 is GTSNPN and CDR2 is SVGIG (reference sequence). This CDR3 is CAWSPVTGVYEQYF. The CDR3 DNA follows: TGTGCCTGGAGTCCAGTGACAGGGGTCTACGAGCAGTACTTC.

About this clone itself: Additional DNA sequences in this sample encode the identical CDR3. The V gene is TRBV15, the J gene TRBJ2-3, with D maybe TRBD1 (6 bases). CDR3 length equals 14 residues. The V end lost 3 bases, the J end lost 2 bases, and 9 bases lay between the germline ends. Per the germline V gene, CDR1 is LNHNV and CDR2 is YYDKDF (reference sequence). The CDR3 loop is CATSRGQNTDTQYF. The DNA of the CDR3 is TGTGCCACCAGCAGGGGACAAAACACAGATACGCAGTATTTT.

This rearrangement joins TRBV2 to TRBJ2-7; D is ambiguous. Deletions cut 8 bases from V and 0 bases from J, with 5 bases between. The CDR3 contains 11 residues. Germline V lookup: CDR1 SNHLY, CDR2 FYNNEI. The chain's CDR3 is CASGISYEQYF. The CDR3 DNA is TGTGCCAGCGGCATCTCCTACGAGCAGTACTTC. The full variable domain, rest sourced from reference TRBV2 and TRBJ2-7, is EPEVTQTPSHQVTQMGQEVILRCVPISNHLYFYWYRQILGQKVEFLVSFYNNEISEKSEIFDDQFSVERPDGSNFTLKIRSTKLEDSAMYFCASGISYEQYFGPGTRLTVT.

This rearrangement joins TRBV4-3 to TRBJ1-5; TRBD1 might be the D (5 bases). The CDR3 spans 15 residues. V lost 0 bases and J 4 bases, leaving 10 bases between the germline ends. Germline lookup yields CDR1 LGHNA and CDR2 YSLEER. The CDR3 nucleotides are TGCGCCAGCAGCCAAGATGGGGGGAAAAATCAGCCCCAGCATTTT. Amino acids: CASSQDGGKNQPQHF.

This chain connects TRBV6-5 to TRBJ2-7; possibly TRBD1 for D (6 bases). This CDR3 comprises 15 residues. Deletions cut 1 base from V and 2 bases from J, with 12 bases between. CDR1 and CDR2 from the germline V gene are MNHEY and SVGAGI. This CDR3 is CASSYYATGAYEQYF. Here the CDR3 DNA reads TGTGCCAGCAGTTACTATGCGACAGGCGCCTACGAGCAGTACTTC.

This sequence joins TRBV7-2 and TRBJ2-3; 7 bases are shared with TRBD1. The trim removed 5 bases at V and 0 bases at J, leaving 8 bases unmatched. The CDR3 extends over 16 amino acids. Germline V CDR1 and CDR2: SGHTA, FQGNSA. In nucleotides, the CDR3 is TGTGCCAGCAGCCTCCTAAAGGGGGCTAGCACAGATACGCAGTATTTT. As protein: CASSLLKGASTDTQYF.

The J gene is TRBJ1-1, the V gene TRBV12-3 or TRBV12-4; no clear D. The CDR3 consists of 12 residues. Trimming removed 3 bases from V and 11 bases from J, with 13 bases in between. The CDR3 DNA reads TGTGCCAGCAGTTTGACTGGTAATCAGGCTTTCTTT. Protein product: CASSLTGNQAFF.

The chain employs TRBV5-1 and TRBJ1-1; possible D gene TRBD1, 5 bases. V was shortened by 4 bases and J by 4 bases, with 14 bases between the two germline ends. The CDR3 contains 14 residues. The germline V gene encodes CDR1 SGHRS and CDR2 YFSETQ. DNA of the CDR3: TGCGCCAGCAGCGCTCAGGACATCTCCACTGAAGCTTTCTTT. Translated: CASSAQDISTEAFF.

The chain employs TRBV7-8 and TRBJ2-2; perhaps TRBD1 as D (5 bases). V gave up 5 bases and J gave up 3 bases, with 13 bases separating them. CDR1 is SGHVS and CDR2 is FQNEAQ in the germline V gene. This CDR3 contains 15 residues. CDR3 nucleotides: TGTGCCAGCAGCAAACCTGGACAAGACACCGGGGAGCTGTTTTTT. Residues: CASSKPGQDTGELFF.

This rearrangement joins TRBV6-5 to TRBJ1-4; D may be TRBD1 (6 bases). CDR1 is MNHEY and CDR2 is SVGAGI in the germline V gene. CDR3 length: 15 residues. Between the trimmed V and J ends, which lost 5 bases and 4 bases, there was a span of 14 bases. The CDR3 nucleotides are TGTGCCAGCAGTCCCCGGGACACCGGTAATGAAAAACTGTTTTTT. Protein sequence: CASSPRDTGNEKLFF.

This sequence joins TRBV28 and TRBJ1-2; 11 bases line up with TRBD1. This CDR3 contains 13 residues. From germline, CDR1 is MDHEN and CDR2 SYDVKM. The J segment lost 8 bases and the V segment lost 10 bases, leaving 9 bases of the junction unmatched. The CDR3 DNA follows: TGTGCCACCCAAGGACAGGGGGCGTTGGGCTACACCTTC. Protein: CATQGQGALGYTF.

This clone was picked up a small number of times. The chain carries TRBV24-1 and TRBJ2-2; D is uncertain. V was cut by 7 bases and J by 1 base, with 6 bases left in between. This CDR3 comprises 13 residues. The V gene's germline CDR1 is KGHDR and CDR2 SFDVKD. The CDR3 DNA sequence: TGTGCCACCAGGCAGCGGAACACCGGGGAGCTGTTTTTT. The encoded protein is CATRQRNTGELFF.

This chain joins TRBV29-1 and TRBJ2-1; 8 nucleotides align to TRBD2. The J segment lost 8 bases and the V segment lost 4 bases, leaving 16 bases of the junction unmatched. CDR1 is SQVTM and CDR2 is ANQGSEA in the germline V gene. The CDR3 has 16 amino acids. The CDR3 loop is CSVVNPTSVATDEQFF. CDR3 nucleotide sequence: TGCAGCGTTGTTAATCCGACTAGCGTCGCGACGGATGAGCAGTTCTTC.